This T cell receptor (beta chain) was obtained from a study of shared clonotypes between healthy human individuals. Profiled with immunoSEQ multiplex PCR; TCRdb holds only in-frame clones, not every one. The sample records about 660,000 clones, less than 85% being singletons. Trimming removed 5 bases at V and 5 bases at J, with 13 bases between. Germline V gives CDR1 MDHEN, CDR2 SYDVKM. The CDR3 contains 14 residues. General study results and limits: Clonotype sharing among donors was expected to depend on sequencing depth. Blood was the only sampled material, and tissue repertoires likely differ. Richness estimates generally favored naive over memory subsets. Among a handful of donors, about 5% of naive CD4 clonotypes were found in common.

As for this clone: Its antigen remains unknown.

The rearrangement links TRBV28 to TRBJ2-1; D perhaps matches TRBD2 (5 bases). The sequence derives from a woman aged 25 to 39 in good health. Sequenced: memory CD4+ T cells sorted from blood. The subset here: CD45RA-negative fraction. CDR3 amino acids: CASSPKWRHNEQFF. The CDR3 coding sequence is TGTGCCAGCAGTCCCAAATGGAGGCACAATGAGCAGTTCTTC.